This is a list of T cell receptor beta chains from one sample in a study of Graves' ophthalmopathy and Graves' hyperthyroidism. In TCRdb, the multiplex PCR reads were re-called with MiXCR into one record per CDR3 protein. The sample has approximately 410,000 distinct CDR3 sequences, roughly 14% seen once. What was sequenced was peripheral blood. These receptors originate from a young woman with stable Graves' hyperthyroidism. Each CDR3 is given with its conserved first and last residue. D genes are given only for firm matches. Expanded clones get a size class; other rows say once, few or many, or leave the size out.

CDR3nt: TGTGCCAGCAGACGACCGGGACAGGGGGCCGTCGGGGAGCTGTTTTTT; CDR3aa: CASRRPGQGAVGELFF; j_gene: TRBJ2-2; abundance: NA; d_gene: TRBD1; v_gene: TRBV28
CDR3nt: TGTGCCAGCAGCCCCTGGGGGGGGGCCTACGAGCAGTACTTC; CDR3aa: CASSPWGGAYEQYF; j_gene: TRBJ2-7; abundance: many; d_gene: TRBD2; v_gene: TRBV7-3
CDR3nt: TGTGCCAGCAGTTCGGACAGGGGGAATTCACCCCTCCACTTT; CDR3aa: CASSSDRGNSPLHF; j_gene: TRBJ1-6; abundance: many; d_gene: TRBD1; v_gene: TRBV27
CDR3nt: TGTGCCAGCAGCTTAACAGCGATGAACACTGAAGCTTTCTTT; CDR3aa: CASSLTAMNTEAFF; j_gene: TRBJ1-1; abundance: many; d_gene: NA; v_gene: TRBV11-3
CDR3nt: TGTGCCAGCAGTTTAGGCGCAGGACCCTACGAGCAGTACTTC; CDR3aa: CASSLGAGPYEQYF; j_gene: TRBJ2-7; abundance: many; d_gene: NA; v_gene: TRBV12-3/TRBV12-4
CDR3nt: TGTGCCAGCAGTGACCGGACGGCCCCTGGGGCCAACGTCCTGACTTTC; CDR3aa: CASSDRTAPGANVLTF; j_gene: TRBJ2-6; abundance: NA; d_gene: NA; v_gene: TRBV6-4
CDR3nt: TGTGCCAGCAGCTTAGTGAGCACCCAAGGGGGCGAGCAGTACTTC; CDR3aa: CASSLVSTQGGEQYF; j_gene: TRBJ2-7; abundance: NA; d_gene: NA; v_gene: TRBV7-2
CDR3nt: TGTGCCAGCAGCCGGGGGAGGTCTAGCGCGGCCTACGAGCAGTACTTC; CDR3aa: CASSRGRSSAAYEQYF; j_gene: TRBJ2-7; abundance: NA; d_gene: NA; v_gene: TRBV13
CDR3nt: TGTGCCAGCAGTCGCTCGGGGGCGAACACCGGGGAGCTGTTTTTT; CDR3aa: CASSRSGANTGELFF; j_gene: TRBJ2-2; abundance: NA; d_gene: NA; v_gene: TRBV12-3/TRBV12-4
CDR3nt: TGTGCCAGCAGCTTAACCCAGGGGCGAGCTAGGTACTTC; CDR3aa: CASSLTQGRARYF; j_gene: TRBJ2-7; abundance: many; d_gene: NA; v_gene: TRBV7-8
CDR3nt: TGTGCCAGCAGCTTGGGTCTACCGGGGGGTGCCTACGAGCAGTACTTC; CDR3aa: CASSLGLPGGAYEQYF; j_gene: TRBJ2-7; abundance: many; d_gene: TRBD2; v_gene: TRBV11-2
CDR3nt: TGTGCCAACTATCTAGCGGGAGCTGTATGGGGTCAAGAGACCCAGTACTTC; CDR3aa: CANYLAGAVWGQETQYF; j_gene: TRBJ2-5; abundance: NA; d_gene: TRBD2; v_gene: TRBV10-3
CDR3nt: TGTGCCAGCAGTGAATCTAGCAGGGCACGAGAGACCCAGTACTTC; CDR3aa: CASSESSRARETQYF; j_gene: TRBJ2-5; abundance: NA; d_gene: NA; v_gene: TRBV2
CDR3nt: TGTGCCAGCAGTAACCACTACGAGCAGTACTTC; CDR3aa: CASSNHYEQYF; j_gene: TRBJ2-7; abundance: many; d_gene: NA; v_gene: TRBV6-5
CDR3nt: TGCAGTGCTCCTCGACAGGGGGCAGGATCCTATAATTCACCCCTCCACTTT; CDR3aa: CSAPRQGAGSYNSPLHF; j_gene: TRBJ1-6; abundance: NA; d_gene: TRBD1; v_gene: TRBV20-1
CDR3nt: TGTGCCAGCAGTTTTCTAGAGGGAGGTCAACAGCATTTT; CDR3aa: CASSFLEGGQQHF; j_gene: TRBJ1-5; abundance: many; d_gene: NA; v_gene: TRBV27
CDR3nt: TGTGCCAGCATGGGTAGCTCCTACGAGCAGTACTTC; CDR3aa: CASMGSSYEQYF; j_gene: TRBJ2-7; abundance: many; d_gene: NA; v_gene: TRBV2
CDR3nt: TGTGCCAGCAGTGGATCAGGGGGGGGCTATGGCTACACCTTC; CDR3aa: CASSGSGGGYGYTF; j_gene: TRBJ1-2; abundance: many; d_gene: TRBD1; v_gene: TRBV27
CDR3nt: TGTGCCAGCAGCTTACTCCGGACAGGAAAAGCCTATGGCTACACCTTC; CDR3aa: CASSLLRTGKAYGYTF; j_gene: TRBJ1-2; abundance: many; d_gene: TRBD1; v_gene: TRBV11-2
CDR3nt: TGTGCCAGCAGCCCCCGGGACAGAGATAGCAATCAGCCCCAGCATTTT; CDR3aa: CASSPRDRDSNQPQHF; j_gene: TRBJ1-5; abundance: many; d_gene: TRBD1; v_gene: TRBV11-2
CDR3nt: TGCGCCAGCAGCCTGATAAGGGACAGGATAATCATAAGCAATCAGCCCCAGCATTTT; CDR3aa: CASSLIRDRIIISNQPQHF; j_gene: TRBJ1-5; abundance: many; d_gene: TRBD1; v_gene: TRBV5-1
CDR3nt: TGCGCCAGCAGCTTGGGGGGGGGAGACGGATTCCGCACTGAAGCTTTCTTT; CDR3aa: CASSLGGGDGFRTEAFF; j_gene: TRBJ1-1; abundance: NA; d_gene: NA; v_gene: TRBV5-1
CDR3nt: TGCGCCAGCAGCCAAGATAGAGGGCCTGAAGCTTTCTTT; CDR3aa: CASSQDRGPEAFF; j_gene: TRBJ1-1; abundance: many; d_gene: NA; v_gene: TRBV4-1
CDR3nt: TGTGCCAGCAGTTTAAGCAGGGCGTCTGGCTACACCTTC; CDR3aa: CASSLSRASGYTF; j_gene: TRBJ1-2; abundance: many; d_gene: NA; v_gene: TRBV12-3/TRBV12-4
CDR3nt: TGCGCCAGCAGCCAAGCGACAGTCTCCTACGAGCAGTACTTC; CDR3aa: CASSQATVSYEQYF; j_gene: TRBJ2-7; abundance: few; d_gene: NA; v_gene: TRBV4-1
CDR3nt: TGTGCCAGCAGCTTACTAGCGGGGGGAAAAGAGACCCAGTACTTC; CDR3aa: CASSLLAGGKETQYF; j_gene: TRBJ2-5; abundance: few; d_gene: TRBD2; v_gene: TRBV7-9
CDR3nt: TGTGCCAGCAGTTACGGCGGGGTGGAAAATGGTATAGCTTTCTTT; CDR3aa: CASSYGGVENGIAFF; j_gene: TRBJ1-1; abundance: many; d_gene: NA; v_gene: TRBV6-5
CDR3nt: TGTGCCAGCAGGGAGGGGGCGTACTACGATCAGTACTTC; CDR3aa: CASREGAYYDQYF; j_gene: TRBJ2-7; abundance: few; d_gene: NA; v_gene: TRBV12-3/TRBV12-4
CDR3nt: TGTGCCAGCTCAGGGGGGGCGACGATGAACACTGAAGCTTTCTTT; CDR3aa: CASSGGATMNTEAFF; j_gene: TRBJ1-1; abundance: many; d_gene: NA; v_gene: TRBV18
CDR3nt: TGTGCCACTGCGGACAGCAGAAACACTGAAGCTTTCTTT; CDR3aa: CATADSRNTEAFF; j_gene: TRBJ1-1; abundance: NA; d_gene: NA; v_gene: TRBV7-9
CDR3nt: TGTGCTAGTGTCGATAGGACCCTTCAAGAGACCCAGTACTTC; CDR3aa: CASVDRTLQETQYF; j_gene: TRBJ2-5; abundance: NA; d_gene: NA; v_gene: TRBV12-5
CDR3nt: TGTGCCAGCAGCCGGGACACGGGGTCTGGGGCTCCCCAGCATTTT; CDR3aa: CASSRDTGSGAPQHF; j_gene: TRBJ1-5; abundance: NA; d_gene: NA; v_gene: TRBV11-3
CDR3nt: TGTGCCAGCAGGCCCGAGACGGAATCTTTCTCTGGGGCCAACGTCCTGACTTTC; CDR3aa: CASRPETESFSGANVLTF; j_gene: TRBJ2-6; abundance: many; d_gene: NA; v_gene: TRBV2
CDR3nt: TGCAGTGCCCCGCTCTCCGCAGGGGGTCAGCCCCAGCATTTT; CDR3aa: CSAPLSAGGQPQHF; j_gene: TRBJ1-5; abundance: NA; d_gene: TRBD1; v_gene: TRBV20-1
CDR3nt: TGTGCTAGTGGTGACCCGGACCCCATAGGGGCTGAAGCTTTCTTT; CDR3aa: CASGDPDPIGAEAFF; j_gene: TRBJ1-1; abundance: many; d_gene: NA; v_gene: TRBV12-5
CDR3nt: TGCAGTGCTAGTGGGCCAACCTACCACGAGCAGTACTTC; CDR3aa: CSASGPTYHEQYF; j_gene: TRBJ2-7; abundance: few; d_gene: NA; v_gene: TRBV20-1
CDR3nt: TGTGCCAGCAGTGGCCCCCTCGGGGACAAGGGGGACTATGGCTACACCTTC; CDR3aa: CASSGPLGDKGDYGYTF; j_gene: TRBJ1-2; abundance: many; d_gene: NA; v_gene: TRBV6-1
CDR3nt: TGTGCCAGCAGGATACAGGATCAAGAGACCCAGTACTTC; CDR3aa: CASRIQDQETQYF; j_gene: TRBJ2-5; abundance: NA; d_gene: NA; v_gene: TRBV12-3/TRBV12-4
CDR3nt: TGTGCCAGCATGCCGGGGGCCTCGAACACTGAAGCTTTCTTT; CDR3aa: CASMPGASNTEAFF; j_gene: TRBJ1-1; abundance: NA; d_gene: NA; v_gene: TRBV6-1
CDR3nt: TGTGCCAGCAAGCGGGAGCTAAACACTGAAGCTTTCTTT; CDR3aa: CASKRELNTEAFF; j_gene: TRBJ1-1; abundance: many; d_gene: NA; v_gene: TRBV6-1
CDR3nt: TGCAGTGCTCTGCGGGACGGAAACTCCTACGAGCAGTACTTC; CDR3aa: CSALRDGNSYEQYF; j_gene: TRBJ2-7; abundance: many; d_gene: NA; v_gene: TRBV20-1
CDR3nt: TGTGCCAGCATTCCAAGCGGGGGGAGCTCCTACGAGCAGTACTTC; CDR3aa: CASIPSGGSSYEQYF; j_gene: TRBJ2-7; abundance: many; d_gene: TRBD2; v_gene: TRBV6-1
CDR3nt: TGTGCCAGCAGCGGGGCTGCTGCGAACACCGGGGAGCTGTTTTTT; CDR3aa: CASSGAAANTGELFF; j_gene: TRBJ2-2; abundance: few; d_gene: NA; v_gene: TRBV14
CDR3nt: TGCAGTGCTAACGAGGACAGGCTGTGGGGAGAGACCCAGTACTTC; CDR3aa: CSANEDRLWGETQYF; j_gene: TRBJ2-5; abundance: few; d_gene: TRBD1; v_gene: TRBV20-1
CDR3nt: TGTGCCACCTCCCCTGAGGGGGGGCAGCCCCAGCATTTT; CDR3aa: CATSPEGGQPQHF; j_gene: TRBJ1-5; abundance: many; d_gene: NA; v_gene: TRBV24-1